The rows below give T cell receptor beta chains drawn from one sample of a study of blood T cell repertoires in COVID-19. TCRdb's copy holds only in-frame clones and misses some; the assay was immunoSEQ multiplex PCR. Of 52,000 or so clones in the sample, less than 95% were seen once. The sample comprised peripheral blood. The origin of the receptors is a human donor in a cohort sampled during active COVID-19. The CDR3 runs from the conserved cysteine through the conserved F or W. D genes are given only for firm matches. Size is stated for part of the rows, as once, few or many counts, or as a class when the clone is expanded.

d_call: TRBD2; j_call: TRBJ2-7; clone_size: -; v_call: TRBV5-1; cdr3_aa: CASSRGTRGEEQYF; cdr3_nt: TGCGCCAGCAGCCGCGGGACTAGAGGGGAGGAGCAGTACTTC
d_call: -; j_call: TRBJ2-7; clone_size: -; v_call: TRBV9; cdr3_aa: CASSPRGSLGPTYEQYF; cdr3_nt: TGTGCCAGCAGCCCCCGAGGTTCGTTGGGGCCCACCTACGAGCAGTACTTC
d_call: TRBD2; j_call: TRBJ2-2; clone_size: once; v_call: TRBV5-4; cdr3_aa: CASSNVAGVVNGELFF; cdr3_nt: TGTGCCAGCAGCAACGTAGCGGGAGTTGTTAACGGGGAGCTGTTTTTT
d_call: -; j_call: TRBJ1-5; clone_size: few; v_call: TRBV28; cdr3_aa: CASSSSGVWNQPQHF; cdr3_nt: TGTGCCAGCAGTTCCTCCGGGGTCTGGAATCAGCCCCAGCATTTT
d_call: -; j_call: TRBJ1-2; clone_size: -; v_call: TRBV3-1/TRBV3-2; cdr3_aa: CASSPTWLLGYTF; cdr3_nt: TGTGCCAGCAGCCCTACTTGGTTATTGGGCTACACCTTC
d_call: TRBD2; j_call: TRBJ2-7; clone_size: -; v_call: TRBV7-8; cdr3_aa: CASSLGLAGTYEQYF; cdr3_nt: TGTGCCAGCAGCTTAGGTCTAGCGGGGACCTACGAGCAGTACTTC
d_call: -; j_call: TRBJ2-2; clone_size: -; v_call: TRBV5-8; cdr3_aa: CASSSLDRRTGELFF; cdr3_nt: TGTGCCAGCAGCTCCCTCGACAGGCGGACCGGGGAGCTGTTTTTT
d_call: -; j_call: TRBJ2-7; clone_size: -; v_call: TRBV10-3; cdr3_aa: CAIGGIANSYEQYF; cdr3_nt: TGTGCCATCGGCGGCATCGCTAACTCCTACGAGCAGTACTTC
d_call: -; j_call: TRBJ1-5; clone_size: -; v_call: TRBV25-1; cdr3_aa: CASSETGLHQPQHF; cdr3_nt: TGTGCCAGCAGTGAGACAGGTCTGCATCAGCCCCAGCATTTT
d_call: -; j_call: TRBJ2-7; clone_size: -; v_call: TRBV20-1; cdr3_aa: CSASSGALGYEQYF; cdr3_nt: TGCAGTGCTAGTTCGGGAGCATTGGGGTACGAGCAGTACTTC
d_call: TRBD2; j_call: TRBJ2-3; clone_size: -; v_call: TRBV5-1; cdr3_aa: CASSLALAGGTDTQYF; cdr3_nt: TGCGCCAGCAGCTTGGCCCTAGCGGGGGGCACAGATACGCAGTATTTT
d_call: TRBD2; j_call: TRBJ2-7; clone_size: -; v_call: TRBV2; cdr3_aa: CASMSQGLAIEQYF; cdr3_nt: TGTGCCAGCATGTCTCAGGGACTAGCGATCGAGCAGTACTTC
d_call: TRBD2; j_call: TRBJ2-3; clone_size: -; v_call: TRBV5-1; cdr3_aa: CASSLEGLAGPDTQYF; cdr3_nt: TGCGCCAGCAGCTTGGAAGGACTAGCGGGACCAGATACGCAGTATTTT
d_call: -; j_call: TRBJ2-2; clone_size: few; v_call: TRBV27; cdr3_aa: CASHEGANTGELFF; cdr3_nt: TGTGCCAGCCATGAGGGAGCGAACACCGGGGAGCTGTTTTTT
d_call: -; j_call: TRBJ2-7; clone_size: -; v_call: TRBV18; cdr3_aa: CASSPPDRRYEQYF; cdr3_nt: TGTGCCAGCTCACCACCGGACAGACGCTACGAGCAGTACTTC
d_call: -; j_call: TRBJ2-7; clone_size: -; v_call: TRBV13; cdr3_aa: CASSLPLQGYEQYF; cdr3_nt: TGTGCCAGCAGCCTGCCTCTTCAGGGCTACGAGCAGTACTTC
d_call: TRBD1; j_call: TRBJ2-1; clone_size: -; v_call: TRBV7-8; cdr3_aa: CASSSDRAEQFF; cdr3_nt: TGTGCCAGCAGCTCAGACAGGGCCGAGCAGTTCTTC
d_call: -; j_call: TRBJ2-2; clone_size: -; v_call: TRBV11-2; cdr3_aa: CASSLGAWGRAGELFF; cdr3_nt: TGTGCCAGCAGCTTAGGAGCGTGGGGGCGCGCCGGGGAGCTGTTTTTT
d_call: TRBD1; j_call: TRBJ1-5; clone_size: few; v_call: TRBV9; cdr3_aa: CASSVGQGDQPQHF; cdr3_nt: TGTGCCAGCAGCGTGGGACAGGGAGATCAGCCCCAGCATTTT
d_call: -; j_call: TRBJ2-3; clone_size: once; v_call: TRBV9; cdr3_aa: CASSVADGAGDTQYF; cdr3_nt: TGTGCCAGCAGCGTAGCGGATGGGGCTGGGGATACGCAGTATTTT
d_call: TRBD2; j_call: TRBJ2-7; clone_size: -; v_call: TRBV28; cdr3_aa: CASSSLSGSKIHEQYF; cdr3_nt: TGTGCCAGCAGTTCCTTAAGCGGGAGTAAAATCCACGAGCAGTACTTC
d_call: -; j_call: TRBJ2-7; clone_size: -; v_call: TRBV28; cdr3_aa: CASRRTETYEQYF; cdr3_nt: TGTGCCAGCAGACGGACAGAGACCTACGAGCAGTACTTC
d_call: -; j_call: TRBJ1-1; clone_size: -; v_call: TRBV7-2; cdr3_aa: CASSRNPPGTGDEAFF; cdr3_nt: TGTGCCAGCAGCCGCAATCCCCCAGGGACGGGGGATGAAGCTTTCTTT
d_call: -; j_call: TRBJ1-1; clone_size: -; v_call: TRBV6-1; cdr3_aa: CASSETGTRDTEAFF; cdr3_nt: TGTGCCAGCAGTGAAACCGGGACACGAGACACTGAAGCTTTCTTT
d_call: TRBD2; j_call: TRBJ2-1; clone_size: -; v_call: TRBV5-4; cdr3_aa: CASSPNGLAGGNEQFF; cdr3_nt: TGTGCCAGCAGCCCGAACGGACTAGCGGGGGGCAATGAGCAGTTCTTC
d_call: -; j_call: TRBJ1-1; clone_size: -; v_call: TRBV6-5; cdr3_aa: CASSYSSGRGTEAFF; cdr3_nt: TGTGCCAGCAGTTACTCATCGGGCCGCGGGACTGAAGCTTTCTTT
d_call: -; j_call: TRBJ2-2; clone_size: -; v_call: TRBV11-1; cdr3_aa: CASSPGRGNTGELFF; cdr3_nt: TGTGCCAGCAGCCCCGGCAGGGGGAACACCGGGGAGCTGTTTTTT
d_call: -; j_call: TRBJ2-7; clone_size: -; v_call: TRBV5-1; cdr3_aa: CASSWTRSSYEQYF; cdr3_nt: TGCGCCAGCAGCTGGACTCGGTCTTCCTACGAGCAGTACTTC
d_call: -; j_call: TRBJ2-4; clone_size: -; v_call: TRBV25-1; cdr3_aa: CASSALTRYQNIQYF; cdr3_nt: TGTGCCAGCAGTGCTCTCACTAGATACCAAAACATTCAGTACTTC
d_call: TRBD2; j_call: TRBJ2-5; clone_size: -; v_call: TRBV25-1; cdr3_aa: CASRPMWEGQETQYF; cdr3_nt: TGTGCCAGCAGGCCCATGTGGGAGGGCCAAGAGACCCAGTACTTC
d_call: -; j_call: TRBJ1-6; clone_size: -; v_call: TRBV7-9; cdr3_aa: CASSPDSAPLHF; cdr3_nt: TGTGCCAGCAGCCCAGACAGTGCACCCCTCCACTTT
d_call: TRBD2; j_call: TRBJ2-1; clone_size: -; v_call: TRBV19; cdr3_aa: CATYGGLAGVEQFF; cdr3_nt: TGTGCCACCTACGGGGGACTAGCGGGAGTTGAGCAGTTCTTC
d_call: TRBD1; j_call: TRBJ1-1; clone_size: -; v_call: TRBV3-1/TRBV3-2; cdr3_aa: CASSQGWTGPNTEAFF; cdr3_nt: TGTGCCAGCAGCCAGGGCTGGACAGGGCCGAACACTGAAGCTTTCTTT
d_call: TRBD2; j_call: TRBJ2-2; clone_size: -; v_call: TRBV7-2; cdr3_aa: CASRGTSGFTGELFF; cdr3_nt: TGTGCCAGCCGAGGGACTAGCGGATTCACCGGGGAGCTGTTTTTT
d_call: TRBD1; j_call: TRBJ2-1; clone_size: -; v_call: TRBV4-2; cdr3_aa: CASSQEDRGSYNEQFF; cdr3_nt: TGTGCCAGCAGCCAAGAGGACAGGGGTTCCTACAATGAGCAGTTCTTC
d_call: -; j_call: TRBJ1-2; clone_size: -; v_call: TRBV6-5; cdr3_aa: CASSLDSSNYGYTF; cdr3_nt: TGTGCCAGCAGCTTGGACAGCTCTAACTATGGCTACACCTTC
d_call: -; j_call: TRBJ1-1; clone_size: -; v_call: TRBV7-9; cdr3_aa: CASSPQGIPNTEAFF; cdr3_nt: TGTGCCAGCAGCCCACAGGGTATACCTAACACTGAAGCTTTCTTT
d_call: -; j_call: TRBJ1-1; clone_size: -; v_call: TRBV21-1; cdr3_aa: CASSRREGNTEAFF; cdr3_nt: TGTGCCAGCAGCCGACGGGAGGGGAACACTGAAGCTTTCTTT
d_call: TRBD2; j_call: TRBJ2-5; clone_size: -; v_call: TRBV19; cdr3_aa: CASSPLAGGRLETQYF; cdr3_nt: TGTGCCAGTAGTCCGTTAGCGGGAGGGCGTTTGGAGACCCAGTACTTC
d_call: TRBD1; j_call: TRBJ1-2; clone_size: -; v_call: TRBV7-9; cdr3_aa: CASEGRGSYGYTF; cdr3_nt: TGTGCCAGCGAGGGCAGGGGGTCCTATGGCTACACCTTC
d_call: -; j_call: TRBJ2-7; clone_size: -; v_call: TRBV5-1; cdr3_aa: CASSLDGTLTYEQYF; cdr3_nt: TGCGCCAGCAGCTTGGACGGGACACTTACCTACGAGCAGTACTTC
d_call: -; j_call: TRBJ2-7; clone_size: -; v_call: TRBV3-1/TRBV3-2; cdr3_aa: CASSQFGDEQYF; cdr3_nt: TGTGCCAGCAGCCAATTCGGGGACGAGCAGTACTTC
d_call: -; j_call: TRBJ2-7; clone_size: -; v_call: TRBV7-9; cdr3_aa: CASSVGFPYEQYF; cdr3_nt: TGTGCCAGCAGCGTCGGGTTCCCCTACGAGCAGTACTTC
d_call: -; j_call: TRBJ1-6; clone_size: -; v_call: TRBV7-8; cdr3_aa: CASSLGPINSPLHF; cdr3_nt: TGTGCCAGCAGCTTAGGGCCGATCAATTCACCCCTCCACTTT
d_call: -; j_call: TRBJ2-7; clone_size: -; v_call: TRBV6-6; cdr3_aa: CASSPGGLYEQYF; cdr3_nt: TGTGCCAGCAGTCCTGGCGGTCTCTACGAGCAGTACTTC
d_call: TRBD2; j_call: TRBJ2-1; clone_size: once; v_call: TRBV11-2; cdr3_aa: CASSLDRGSGRTSSYNEQFF; cdr3_nt: TGTGCCAGCAGCTTAGATCGCGGTAGCGGGAGAACCAGCTCCTACAATGAGCAGTTCTTC
d_call: -; j_call: TRBJ2-7; clone_size: -; v_call: TRBV5-4; cdr3_aa: CASSPAGISSYEQYF; cdr3_nt: TGTGCCAGCAGCCCCGCAGGGATCAGCTCCTACGAGCAGTACTTC
d_call: -; j_call: TRBJ2-7; clone_size: -; v_call: TRBV6-5; cdr3_aa: CASSYSTDRPKYF; cdr3_nt: TGTGCCAGCAGTTACTCGACAGACAGACCGAAGTACTTC
d_call: TRBD1; j_call: TRBJ2-7; clone_size: -; v_call: TRBV11-2; cdr3_aa: CASSSARRDRGSYEQYF; cdr3_nt: TGTGCCAGCAGCTCAGCCCGCCGGGACAGGGGCTCCTACGAGCAGTACTTC
d_call: -; j_call: TRBJ2-3; clone_size: -; v_call: TRBV6-5; cdr3_aa: CASSYGGTYTDTQYF; cdr3_nt: TGTGCCAGCAGTTACGGCGGGACCTACACAGATACGCAGTATTTT
d_call: TRBD2; j_call: TRBJ2-7; clone_size: -; v_call: TRBV13; cdr3_aa: CASIRAGGRNEQYF; cdr3_nt: TGTGCCAGCATCCGAGCGGGAGGTAGGAACGAGCAGTACTTC
d_call: TRBD1; j_call: TRBJ2-7; clone_size: -; v_call: TRBV14; cdr3_aa: CASSQGPGQGFYEQYF; cdr3_nt: TGTGCCAGCAGCCAAGGACCGGGACAGGGCTTCTACGAGCAGTACTTC
d_call: TRBD2; j_call: TRBJ2-7; clone_size: -; v_call: TRBV3-1/TRBV3-2; cdr3_aa: CASSQGLAGGYSSYEQYF; cdr3_nt: TGTGCCAGCAGCCAAGGCCTAGCGGGAGGGTATAGCTCCTACGAGCAGTACTTC
d_call: -; j_call: TRBJ2-1; clone_size: once; v_call: TRBV5-6; cdr3_aa: CASSPRMGRAYNEQFF; cdr3_nt: TGTGCCAGCAGCCCCAGGATGGGGAGAGCCTACAATGAGCAGTTCTTC